This record covers a single T cell receptor beta chain. What it binds is not known. Trimming removed 4 bases from V and 1 base from J, with 13 bases in between. The CDR3 sequence is 15 residues long. CDR1 and CDR2 from the germline V gene are MNHEY and SMNVEV (reference sequence). These data belong to a study of cytomegalovirus exposure and HLA in healthy donors. Study-wide background: The 120 validation repertoires were produced on the same platform as the 650 to 800 repertoires of the first cohort. This was reported in a later analysis. General study findings and limits: Both high specificity and high sensitivity reportedly marked the classifier's diagnosis of cytomegalovirus status. First-cohort TCR clusters tended to co-occur in the 95 to 150 validation repertoires, a later analysis found.

TCRdb keeps only in-frame clones here, not all; method: immunoSEQ multiplex PCR. The repertoire holds roughly 120,000 clones, about nine tenths seen once, with less than 2.5% in the top ten. The chain joins TRBV27 to TRBJ1-1; D call uncertain. The clonotype comes from a woman under 30 in good health and CMV-seronegative. The sample comprised PBMCs. The CDR3 region has the DNA TGTGCCAGCAGTTCTCTACTAGGGAGGAACACTGAAGCTTTCTTT. This encodes CASSSLLGRNTEAFF.